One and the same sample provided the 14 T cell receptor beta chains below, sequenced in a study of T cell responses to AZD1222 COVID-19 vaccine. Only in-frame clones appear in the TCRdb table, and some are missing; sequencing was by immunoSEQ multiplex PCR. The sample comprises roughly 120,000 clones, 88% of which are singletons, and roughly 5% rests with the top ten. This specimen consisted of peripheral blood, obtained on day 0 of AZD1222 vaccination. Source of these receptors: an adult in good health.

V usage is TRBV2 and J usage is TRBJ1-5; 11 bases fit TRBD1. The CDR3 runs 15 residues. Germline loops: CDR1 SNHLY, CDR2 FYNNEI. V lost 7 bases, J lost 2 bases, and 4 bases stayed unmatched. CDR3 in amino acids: CASTGTGGGNQPQHF. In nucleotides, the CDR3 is TGTGCCAGCACCGGGACAGGGGGTGGCAATCAGCCCCAGCATTTT.

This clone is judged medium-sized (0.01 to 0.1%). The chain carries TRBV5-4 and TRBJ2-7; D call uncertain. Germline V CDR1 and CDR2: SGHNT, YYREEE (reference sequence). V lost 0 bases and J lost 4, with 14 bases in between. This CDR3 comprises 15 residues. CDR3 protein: CASSLGAGPIYEQYF. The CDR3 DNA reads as TGTGCCAGCAGCTTGGGGGCAGGACCAATTTACGAGCAGTACTTC.

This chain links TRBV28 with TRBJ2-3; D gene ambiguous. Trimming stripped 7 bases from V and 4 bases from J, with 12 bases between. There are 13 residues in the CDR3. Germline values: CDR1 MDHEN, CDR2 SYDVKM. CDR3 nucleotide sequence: TGTGCCAGCACCTCCTGGTGGGCAGATACGCAGTATTTT. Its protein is CASTSWWADTQYF.

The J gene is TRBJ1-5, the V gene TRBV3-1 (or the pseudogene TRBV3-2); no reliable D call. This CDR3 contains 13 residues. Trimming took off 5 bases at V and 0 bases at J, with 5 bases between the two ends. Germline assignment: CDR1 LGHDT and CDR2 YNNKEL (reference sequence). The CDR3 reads CASSGYSNQPQHF. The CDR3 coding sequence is TGTGCCAGCAGCGGGTATAGCAATCAGCCCCAGCATTTT.

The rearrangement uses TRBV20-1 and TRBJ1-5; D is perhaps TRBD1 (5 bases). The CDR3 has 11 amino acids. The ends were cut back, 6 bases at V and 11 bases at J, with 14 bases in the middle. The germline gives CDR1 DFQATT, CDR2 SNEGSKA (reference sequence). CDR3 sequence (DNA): TGCAGTGCCCAATGGGGCAGATCCCAGCATTTT. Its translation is CSAQWGRSQHF.

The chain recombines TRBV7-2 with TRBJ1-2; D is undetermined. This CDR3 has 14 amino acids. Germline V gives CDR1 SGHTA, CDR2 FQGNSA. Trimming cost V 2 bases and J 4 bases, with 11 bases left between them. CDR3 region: CASSLLGVIYGYTF. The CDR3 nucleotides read TGTGCCAGCAGCTTATTGGGAGTTATCTATGGCTACACCTTC.

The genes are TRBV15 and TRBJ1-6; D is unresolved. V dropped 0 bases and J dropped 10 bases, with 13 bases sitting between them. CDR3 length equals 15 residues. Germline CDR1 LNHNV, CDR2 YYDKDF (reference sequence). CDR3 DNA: TGTGCCACCAGCAGAGATACCCCGGGAGCCTCACCCCTCCACTTT. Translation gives CATSRDTPGASPLHF.

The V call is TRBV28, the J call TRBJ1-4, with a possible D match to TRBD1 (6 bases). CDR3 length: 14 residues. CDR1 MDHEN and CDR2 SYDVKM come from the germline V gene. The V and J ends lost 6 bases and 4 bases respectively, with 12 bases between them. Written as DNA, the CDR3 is TGTGCCAGCAGGACTAGACAGGATAATGAAAAACTGTTTTTT. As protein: CASRTRQDNEKLFF.

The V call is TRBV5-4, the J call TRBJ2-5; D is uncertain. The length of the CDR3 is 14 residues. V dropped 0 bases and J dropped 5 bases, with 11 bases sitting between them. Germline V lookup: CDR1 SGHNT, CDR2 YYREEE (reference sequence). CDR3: CASSLAGGHETQYF. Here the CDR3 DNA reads TGTGCCAGCAGCTTGGCCGGTGGGCACGAGACCCAGTACTTC.

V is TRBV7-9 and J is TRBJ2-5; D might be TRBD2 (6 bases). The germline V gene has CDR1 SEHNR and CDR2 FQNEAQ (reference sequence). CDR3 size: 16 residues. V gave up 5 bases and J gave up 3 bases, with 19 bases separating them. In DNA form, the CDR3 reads TGTGCCAGCAGCCTCTGGAGGGCAGTCAATAAAGAGACCCAGTACTTC. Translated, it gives CASSLWRAVNKETQYF.

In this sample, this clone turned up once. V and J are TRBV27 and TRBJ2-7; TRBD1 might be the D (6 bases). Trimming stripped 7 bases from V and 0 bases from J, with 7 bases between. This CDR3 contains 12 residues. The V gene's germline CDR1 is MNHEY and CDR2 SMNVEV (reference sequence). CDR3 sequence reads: CASKGVSYEQYF. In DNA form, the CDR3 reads TGTGCCAGCAAGGGGGTCTCCTACGAGCAGTACTTC.

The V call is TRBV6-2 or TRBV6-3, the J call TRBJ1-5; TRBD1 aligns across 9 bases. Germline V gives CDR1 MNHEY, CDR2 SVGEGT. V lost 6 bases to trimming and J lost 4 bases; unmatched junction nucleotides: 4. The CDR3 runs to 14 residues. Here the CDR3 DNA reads TGTGCCAGCAGCTTCGACAGGGGGAATCAGCCCCAGCATTTT. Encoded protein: CASSFDRGNQPQHF.

CDR3 bases: TGTGCCAGCAAAAGGGGGCGGGGGTCTTACGAGCAGTACTTC. It codes for CASKRGRGSYEQYF. The chain has TRBV27 and TRBJ2-7; D could derive from TRBD1 or TRBD2 (7 bases each). Germline CDR1 is MNHEY and CDR2 is SMNVEV (reference sequence). V lost 7 bases and J 4 bases, leaving 17 bases between the germline ends. The CDR3 totals 14 residues.

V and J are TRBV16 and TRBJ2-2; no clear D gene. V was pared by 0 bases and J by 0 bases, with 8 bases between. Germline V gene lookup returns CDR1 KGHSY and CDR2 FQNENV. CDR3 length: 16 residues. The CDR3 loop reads CASSQSQPANTGELFF. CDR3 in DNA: TGTGCCAGCAGCCAATCACAACCAGCGAACACCGGGGAGCTGTTTTTT.